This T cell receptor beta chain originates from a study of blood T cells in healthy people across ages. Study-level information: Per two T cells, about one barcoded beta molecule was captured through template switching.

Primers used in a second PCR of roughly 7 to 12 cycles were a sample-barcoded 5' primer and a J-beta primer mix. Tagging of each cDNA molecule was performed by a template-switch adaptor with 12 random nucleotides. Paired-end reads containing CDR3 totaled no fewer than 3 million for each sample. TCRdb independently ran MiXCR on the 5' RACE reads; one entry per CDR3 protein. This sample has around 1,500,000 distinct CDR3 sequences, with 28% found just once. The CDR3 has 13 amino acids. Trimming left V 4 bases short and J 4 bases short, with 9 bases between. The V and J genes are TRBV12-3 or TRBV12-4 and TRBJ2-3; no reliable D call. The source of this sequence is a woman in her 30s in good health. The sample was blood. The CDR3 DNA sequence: TGTGCCAGCAGTTGGGGTGCGGCAGATACGCAGTATTTT. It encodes CASSWGAADTQYF.